This TCR beta chain was captured by sequencing in a study of lymphopenia after photon versus proton radiotherapy (dated by TCRdb to the late 2010s). In the study overall: The study compared the immunological effects of photon versus proton radiation therapy in patients with gastrointestinal tumors who developed high-grade lymphopenia. The goal of the study was to characterize the differences between the two radiation modalities in how they affect the immune system. The roughly 18 patients in the cohort had gastrointestinal tumors, were treated with either photon or proton therapy, and subsequently developed lymphopenia.

The library was made by the immunoSEQ multiplex PCR assay. Deep sequencing of rearranged TCR beta loci, alongside multiparametric flow cytometry, was used to profile T cell repertoires. In its TCRdb copy, this immuneACCESS table keeps in-frame sequences only and misses some clones. Where compared with another copy, unresolved V genes explain less than half of these, and the others have no known cause. For this sample there are 30,000 to 35,000 clones; 89% appear just once. Approximately 6.6% of the sample goes to the ten largest clones. What the work shows at the level of the full study, not this receptor alone: Once the lymphocyte count had reached its nadir, the repertoires of photon-treated patients showed oligoclonal expansion, particularly of CD8+ Temra cells, and this expansion drove the decline in diversity. The survival association was examined only in patients who died, and the authors described better survival with proton therapy as a possibility, not as a demonstrated result. Across the cohort, among patients who died, a greater drop in TCR diversity after the nadir was inversely correlated with overall survival time. Proton-treated patients stayed relatively stable during treatment, while photon-treated patients lost naive T cells and TCR diversity and gained effector/memory populations.

A single count supports this clone. No antigen is known for it. No clone much larger than this one lies a single base away; base qualities are absent. The CDR3 has 17 amino acids, counting the end cysteine and phenylalanine. Only the CDR3 region is kept as DNA, spanning 51 bases read in frame from base 1. CDR1 and CDR2 are read off the germline V gene as KGHSH and LQKENI. The V end gives up 0 bases and the J end 4 bases, leaving 7 bases in the junction not matched to a gene. The rearranged chain carries TRBV18 and TRBJ2-1; TRBD2 aligns with 9 central bases. The sequencing used peripheral blood, collected from a patient treated with proton-based radiotherapy. The TCR comes from a woman between 65 and 79 years old with pancreatic cancer. Some clones in this sample may be carry-over from other donors' samples. The bases are TGTGCCAGCTCACCACCTGCGGCTAGCGGGAATTACAATGAGCAGTTCTTC. This is translated as CASSPPAASGNYNEQFF.